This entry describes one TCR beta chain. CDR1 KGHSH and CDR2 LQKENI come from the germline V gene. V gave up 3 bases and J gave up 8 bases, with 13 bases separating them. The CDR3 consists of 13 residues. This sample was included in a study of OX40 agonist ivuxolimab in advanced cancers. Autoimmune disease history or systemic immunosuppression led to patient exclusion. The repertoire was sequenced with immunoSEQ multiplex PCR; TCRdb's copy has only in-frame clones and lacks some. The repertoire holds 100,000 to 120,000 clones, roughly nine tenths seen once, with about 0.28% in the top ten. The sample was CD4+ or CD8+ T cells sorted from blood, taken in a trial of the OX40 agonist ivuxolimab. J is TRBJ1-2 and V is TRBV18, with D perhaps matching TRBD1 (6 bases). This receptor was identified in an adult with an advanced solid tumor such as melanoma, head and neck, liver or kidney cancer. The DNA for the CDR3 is TGTGCCAGCTCACCCCCAGGGGCTCCCGGCTACACCTTC. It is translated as CASSPPGAPGYTF. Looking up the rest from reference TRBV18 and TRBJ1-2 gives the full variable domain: NAGVMQNPRHLVRRRGQEARLRCSPMKGHSHVYWYRQLPEEGLKFMVYLQKENIIDESGMPKERFSAEFPKEGPSILRIQQVVRGDSAAYFCASSPPGAPGYTFGSGTRLTVV.